A selection of T cell receptor beta chains follows, all from one sample in a study of a mutant IDH1 vaccine in newly diagnosed glioma. The assay was immunoSEQ multiplex PCR, and TCRdb's table has in-frame clones only and misses some. The table lists some 51,000 clones, about three quarters of them singletons. No antigen is known for these receptors. The specimen comprised PBMCs, sampled from a glioma patient whose treatment included an IDH1 peptide vaccine. Receptor source: a man aged 45 to 65 with glioma. Each CDR3 is given with its conserved first and last residue. Fields, in order: J gene, clone size, D gene, V gene, CDR3 protein, CDR3 DNA. The D gene is left open where the match is weak. Clone size is given for some rows only: seen once, a few or many times, or a class if the clone is expanded.

>TRBJ2-2|NA|NA|TRBV7-2
CASSPQGYPGELFF
TGTGCCAGCAGCCCGCAGGGTTATCCCGGGGAGCTGTTTTTT
>TRBJ2-1|once|NA|TRBV19
CASSIFTGTGYNEQFF
TGTGCCAGTAGTATCTTTACAGGGACGGGATACAATGAGCAGTTCTTC
>TRBJ2-5|NA|NA|TRBV14
CASSGWDGTSLGGETQYF
TGTGCCAGCAGCGGGTGGGATGGGACTTCACTCGGCGGGGAGACCCAGTACTTC
>TRBJ1-2|NA|NA|TRBV6-5
CASSYRQVNYGYTF
TGTGCCAGCAGTTACCGACAGGTTAACTATGGCTACACCTTC
>TRBJ1-2|NA|TRBD1|TRBV28
CASSGSGTGENGYTF
TGTGCCAGCAGTGGGTCCGGGACAGGGGAAAACGGCTACACCTTC
>TRBJ1-5|NA|NA|TRBV4-2
CASSQHPGGNQPQHF
TGTGCCAGCAGCCAACACCCAGGGGGCAATCAGCCCCAGCATTTT
>TRBJ1-1|once|TRBD1|TRBV4-3
CASSQDRFGGQMNTEAFF
TGCGCCAGCAGCCAAGATAGGTTTGGGGGACAGATGAACACTGAAGCTTTCTTT
>TRBJ1-6|NA|NA|TRBV6-6
CASSPLADSPKPPLHF
TGTGCCAGCAGCCCTCTTGCGGACAGTCCCAAACCACCCCTCCACTTT
>TRBJ1-2|NA|TRBD1|TRBV19
CASGTGYGYTF
TGTGCCTCCGGGACAGGCTATGGCTACACCTTC
>TRBJ2-5|NA|NA|TRBV14
CASSQGATASGETQYF
TGTGCCAGCAGCCAAGGGGCCACCGCCTCGGGGGAGACCCAGTACTTC
>TRBJ1-1|NA|TRBD1|TRBV13
CASNVDRGVGTEAFF
TGTGCCAGCAACGTTGACAGGGGAGTTGGAACTGAAGCTTTCTTT
>TRBJ1-2|NA|NA|TRBV5-1
CASSLDTGMGGYTF
TGCGCCAGCAGCTTGGATACAGGGATGGGTGGCTACACCTTC
>TRBJ1-5|once|NA|TRBV4-1
CASSQGGQAHQPQHF
TGCGCCAGCAGCCAGGGCGGACAAGCGCATCAGCCCCAGCATTTT
>TRBJ2-3|NA|NA|TRBV4-1
CASSQDTGTDTQYF
TGCGCCAGCAGCCAAGATACAGGCACAGATACGCAGTATTTT
>TRBJ1-6|NA|NA|TRBV25-1
CASSDWGSPLHF
TGTGCCAGCAGTGATTGGGGCTCACCCCTCCACTTT
>TRBJ2-3|once|NA|TRBV5-6
CASSPRGPDTQYF
TGTGCCAGCAGCCCCCGGGGGCCAGATACGCAGTATTTT
>TRBJ2-7|NA|NA|TRBV30
CAWSPAGNEQYF
TGTGCCTGGAGCCCAGCAGGGAACGAACAGTACTTC
>TRBJ1-1|NA|NA|TRBV4-1
CASSHFTGMNTEAFF
TGCGCCAGCAGCCATTTCACCGGAATGAACACTGAAGCTTTCTTT
>TRBJ1-4|NA|NA|TRBV16
CASSRGQGGKLFF
TGTGCCAGCAGCCGTGGGCAGGGAGGAAAACTGTTTTTT
>TRBJ1-2|once|TRBD1|TRBV18
CASSPGDSRIYGYTF
TGTGCCAGCTCCCCGGGGGACAGCCGAATCTATGGCTACACCTTC
>TRBJ2-5|NA|NA|TRBV4-3
CASSQDTQVGTQYF
TGCGCCAGCAGCCAAGATACCCAGGTGGGGACCCAGTACTTC
>TRBJ2-5|once|TRBD1|TRBV2
CASSPTGRQETQYF
TGTGCCAGCAGTCCGACAGGGCGCCAAGAGACCCAGTACTTC
>TRBJ1-1|NA|NA|TRBV6-5
CASSYTRTEAAEAFF
TGTGCCAGCAGTTACACAAGGACGGAGGCGGCTGAAGCTTTCTTT
>TRBJ2-1|NA|NA|TRBV7-8
CASGEASVNEQFF
TGTGCCAGCGGGGAGGCGAGTGTGAATGAGCAGTTCTTC
>TRBJ2-3|NA|NA|TRBV5-1
CASSFKGSSTDTQYF
TGCGCCAGCAGCTTTAAGGGCTCTAGCACAGATACGCAGTATTTT
>TRBJ1-1|NA|NA|TRBV5-4
CASSRPGGRGVTEAFF
TGTGCCAGCAGCCGGCCCGGGGGCCGAGGGGTCACTGAAGCTTTCTTT
>TRBJ1-2|NA|NA|TRBV4-2
CASSQDLRNYGYTF
TGTGCCAGCAGCCAAGATTTGCGGAACTATGGCTACACCTTC
>TRBJ1-1|NA|NA|TRBV7-2
CASSLAPWTVNTEAFF
TGTGCCAGCAGCTTAGCGCCCTGGACGGTGAACACTGAAGCTTTCTTT
>TRBJ1-2|few|NA|TRBV25-1
CASSELRTDYGYTF
TGTGCCAGCAGTGAATTGAGGACGGACTATGGCTACACCTTC
>TRBJ1-2|NA|TRBD1|TRBV5-1
CASSPGTASRNYGYTF
TGCGCCAGCAGCCCCGGGACAGCCAGTAGAAATTATGGCTACACCTTC
>TRBJ2-3|NA|NA|TRBV4-3
CASSRDTTDTQYF
TGCGCCAGTAGCCGGGACACCACAGATACGCAGTATTTT
>TRBJ2-5|NA|NA|TRBV5-1
CASSLRSGGQETQYF
TGCGCCAGCAGCTTGAGGTCCGGGGGTCAAGAGACCCAGTACTTC
>TRBJ2-7|once|NA|TRBV2
CASSESLLWGYGEQYF
TGTGCCAGCAGTGAGTCGCTCTTGTGGGGTTACGGCGAGCAGTACTTC